The 30 T cell receptor beta chains below all came from one sample that was sequenced in a study of blood T cell repertoires in COVID-19. The protocol was immunoSEQ multiplex PCR, while the TCRdb copy is restricted to in-frame clones and leaves out a portion. Here the sample spans approximately 91,000 clones, 70% to 90% being singletons. The sequencing input was peripheral blood. The receptors derive from a man in his sixties or seventies with acute or convalescent COVID-19.

The chain joins TRBV30 to TRBJ2-7; 7 nucleotides align to TRBD1. Germline V lookup: CDR1 GTSNPN, CDR2 SVGIG (reference sequence). The CDR3 spans 13 residues. After removal of 7 bases from V and 4 bases from J, the junction contained 10 bases not matched to a gene. The CDR3 reads CAFQGTAGYEQYF. The CDR3 bases are TGTGCCTTCCAGGGGACAGCCGGTTACGAGCAGTACTTC.

The chain carries TRBV9 and TRBJ2-1; D gene unclear. This CDR3 is 13 amino acids long. Looked up from germline, CDR1 is SGDLS and CDR2 is YYNGEE. V lost 4 bases and J 4 bases, leaving 9 bases between the germline ends. Written as DNA, the CDR3 is TGTGCCAGCAGCCCCCCCTTGTACAATGAGCAGTTCTTC. It is translated as CASSPPLYNEQFF.

The chain carries TRBV18 and TRBJ1-1; 9 bases line up with TRBD1. The CDR3 consists of 15 residues. CDR1 KGHSH and CDR2 LQKENI come from the germline V gene. V lost 5 bases to trimming and J lost 5 bases; unmatched junction nucleotides: 9. The CDR3 DNA is TGTGCCAGCTCAACCGGGGACAGGGTGAGAACTGAAGCTTTCTTT. Residues: CASSTGDRVRTEAFF.

J is TRBJ1-2 and V is TRBV19; perhaps TRBD1 as D (5 bases). V was cut by 1 base and J by 6 bases, with 12 bases left in between. CDR1 is LNHDA, CDR2 SQIVND, per germline (reference sequence). CDR3 length: 14 residues. CDR3 nucleotide sequence: TGTGCCAGTAGTATAGCGCCCCAGGGAAATGGCTACACCTTC. Translation gives CASSIAPQGNGYTF. Looking up the rest from reference TRBV19 and TRBJ1-2 gives the full variable domain: DGGITQSPKYLFRKEGQNVTLSCEQNLNHDAMYWYRQDPGQGLRLIYYSQIVNDFQKGDIAEGYSVSREKKESFPLTVTSAQKNPTAFYLCASSIAPQGNGYTFGSGTRLTVV.

V and J are TRBV28 and TRBJ1-1; unclear D gene. V was clipped by 8 bases and J by 1 base, with 8 bases between them. The germline CDR1 and CDR2 sequences are MDHEN and SYDVKM. This CDR3 comprises 12 residues. CDR3 bases: TGTGCCAGCGAAACAGCGAACACTGAAGCTTTCTTT. Translating gives CASETANTEAFF.

The rearrangement joins TRBV6-5 to TRBJ1-4; D gene uncertain. The germline V and J ends were trimmed by 0 bases and 10 bases, with 12 bases remaining between them. There are 14 residues in the CDR3. Germline CDR1 and CDR2: MNHEY and SVGAGI. CDR3 DNA: TGTGCCAGCAGTTACTCCGGTATGGAGGGAAAACTGTTTTTT. Protein product: CASSYSGMEGKLFF.

This clone was detected only a few times. The chain couples TRBV19 to TRBJ1-5; 7 bases agree with TRBD1. The trim removed 3 bases at V and 3 bases at J, leaving 2 bases unmatched. Germline V gene sequence: CDR1 LNHDA, CDR2 SQIVND (reference sequence). This CDR3 spans 14 amino acids. The CDR3 DNA reads as TGTGCCAGTAGTATGACAGGGTACAATCAGCCCCAGCATTTT. This gives the protein CASSMTGYNQPQHF.

The chain carries TRBV6-1 and TRBJ2-3; D not resolved. The CDR3 has 12 amino acids. The V gene lost 3 bases and the J gene lost 3 bases, with 4 bases spanning the gap. In germline, CDR1 is MNHNS, CDR2 SASEGT. In DNA form, the CDR3 reads TGTGCCAGCAGTGAGGAGACAGATACGCAGTATTTT. This translates into CASSEETDTQYF.

The chain links TRBV7-2 to TRBJ2-5; 7 nucleotides match TRBD1. CDR3 length: 14 residues. Germline trimming cut 4 bases from V and 5 bases from J; bases unmatched to any gene: 7. Looked up from germline, CDR1 is SGHTA and CDR2 is FQGNSA. Here the CDR3 reads CASSYGLQGETQYF. DNA for the CDR3: TGTGCCAGCAGCTACGGGCTACAGGGGGAGACCCAGTACTTC.

This chain connects TRBV2 to TRBJ1-2; 7 nucleotides align to TRBD1. V was pared by 6 bases and J by 0 bases, with 4 bases of the junction left unmatched. The CDR3 loop spans 14 amino acids. Germline V gene sequence: CDR1 SNHLY, CDR2 FYNNEI. The CDR3 spells CASRGTDANYGYTF. In DNA, the CDR3 is TGTGCCAGCAGGGGGACAGACGCTAACTATGGCTACACCTTC.

The gene calls are TRBV15 and TRBJ1-4; D may be TRBD1 (6 bases). The CDR3 covers 14 residues. CDR1 LNHNV and CDR2 YYDKDF come from the germline V gene (reference sequence). V lost 3 bases, J lost 3 bases, and 8 bases lay in between. CDR3 DNA: TGTGCCACCAGCAGCGGACAGTCTAATGAAAAACTGTTTTTT. It translates to CATSSGQSNEKLFF.

The V call is TRBV6-5, the J call TRBJ1-2; the D gene is possibly TRBD1 (5 bases). V lost 7 bases and J lost 0, with 15 bases in between. CDR3 length: 15 amino acids. The V gene's germline CDR1 is MNHEY and CDR2 SVGAGI. The CDR3 sequence: CASNGGFEANYGYTF. CDR3 in DNA: TGTGCCAGCAACGGGGGTTTCGAAGCTAACTATGGCTACACCTTC.

This chain connects TRBV7-6 to TRBJ2-2, with unresolved D. V lost 6 bases and J 0 bases, leaving 11 bases between the germline ends. The germline gives CDR1 SGHVS, CDR2 FNYEAQ. The CDR3 consists of 15 residues. The CDR3, as DNA: TGTGCCAGCAGTTCACGGAGAACGAACACCGGGGAGCTGTTTTTT. Its protein is CASSSRRTNTGELFF.

This chain joins TRBV12-5 and TRBJ2-3, with 7 bases aligning to TRBD1. Germline loops: CDR1 LGHNT, CDR2 FRNRAP. The V segment lost 4 bases and the J segment 2 bases; nucleotides outside the gene matches: 6. The CDR3 has 15 amino acids. CDR3 sequence (DNA): TGTGCTAGTGGTTCAGGGGGATGGGACACAGATACGCAGTATTTT. Its protein product is CASGSGGWDTDTQYF.

The chain has TRBV6-5 and TRBJ2-7; 7 bases map to TRBD1. V shed 0 bases, J shed 4 bases, and the junction held 6 bases outside the gene matches. Germline assignment: CDR1 MNHEY and CDR2 SVGAGI. The CDR3 sequence is 15 residues long. The CDR3 spells CASSYSRDSTYEQYF. Written as DNA, the CDR3 is TGTGCCAGCAGTTACTCGAGGGACAGTACTTACGAGCAGTACTTC.

This clone came up once. CDR3 sequence (DNA): TGTGCCAGCAGTTTGGGGACAGGGAGCAATCAGCCCCAGCATTTT. Amino acid sequence: CASSLGTGSNQPQHF. The chain uses TRBV27 and TRBJ1-5; 9 bases match TRBD1. This CDR3 is built from 15 residues. Trimming at V came to 3 bases and at J to 1 base, leaving 1 base not matched to a gene. The germline V gene encodes CDR1 MNHEY and CDR2 SMNVEV (reference sequence).

This rearrangement joins TRBV30 to TRBJ2-5; D may be TRBD1 (6 bases). The CDR3 extends over 11 amino acids. Germline V gene data show CDR1 as GTSNPN and CDR2 as SVGIG (reference sequence). V lost 7 bases to trimming and J lost 7 bases, with 13 bases between them. CDR3 protein: CAYHRERTQYF. The CDR3 DNA is TGTGCCTATCACAGGGAGCGGACCCAGTACTTC.

This clone appeared a few times. J is TRBJ1-2 and V is TRBV10-3; 9 positions match TRBD1. Per germline, CDR1 ENHRY and CDR2 SYGVKD. CDR3 length: 14 amino acids. The V segment lost 4 bases and the J segment 4 bases; nucleotides outside the gene matches: 4. CDR3 DNA: TGTGCCATCAGTGGGCCGGGACAGGGCTATGGCTACACCTTC. This translates into CAISGPGQGYGYTF.

The genes are TRBV28 and TRBJ1-1; no clear D gene. This CDR3 has 13 amino acids. Trimming cost V 6 bases and J 1 base, with 9 bases left between them. CDR1 and CDR2 (germline): MDHEN, SYDVKM. The CDR3 reads CASRSAGNTEAFF. In nucleotides, the CDR3 is TGTGCCAGCAGGAGTGCTGGGAACACTGAAGCTTTCTTT.

The rearrangement links TRBV19 to TRBJ1-1, with D tentatively TRBD1 (6 bases). V lost 5 bases, J lost 1 base, and 14 bases lay in between. Germline V gives CDR1 LNHDA, CDR2 SQIVND (reference sequence). The CDR3 extends over 15 amino acids. Written as DNA, the CDR3 is TGTGCCAGTAGTCTCCGGTTCAGGGGGAACACTGAAGCTTTCTTT. This gives the protein CASSLRFRGNTEAFF.

The J gene is TRBJ2-7, the V gene TRBV29-1; TRBD1 agrees at 8 bases. The CDR3 is 13 residues long. Germline CDR1 is SQVTM and CDR2 is ANQGSEA. The ends lost 4 bases at V and 6 bases at J; junction bases unmatched: 8. CDR3 nucleotides: TGCAGCGTTGGGCAGGGGGCGTACGGCGAGCAGTACTTC. It translates to CSVGQGAYGEQYF.

The chain couples TRBV11-2 to TRBJ2-3, with TRBD2 matching 9 bases. The CDR3 sequence is 17 residues long. V dropped 0 bases and J dropped 1; count of bases not matched to a gene: 5. Germline assignment: CDR1 SGHAT and CDR2 FQNNGV. CDR3 DNA sequence: TGTGCCAGCAGCTTAGATAGGCGGGGGGGGCGCACAGATACGCAGTATTTT. Protein: CASSLDRRGGRTDTQYF. The whole variable domain, remainder taken from reference TRBV11-2 and TRBJ2-3, is EAGVAQSPRYKIIEKRQSVAFWCNPISGHATLYWYQQILGQGPKLLIQFQNNGVVDDSQLPKDRFSAERLKGVDSTLKIQPAKLEDSAVYLCASSLDRRGGRTDTQYFGPGTRLTVL.

This clone was recorded only once. V is TRBV27 and J is TRBJ1-2; D is perhaps TRBD1 (5 bases). The CDR3 has 16 residues. Germline V CDR1 and CDR2: MNHEY, SMNVEV (reference sequence). Trimming stripped 4 bases from V and 3 bases from J, with 18 bases between. CDR3 sequence reads: CASSSIQTDSYYGYTF. In DNA, the CDR3 is TGTGCCAGCAGTTCCATTCAGACTGACAGCTACTATGGCTACACCTTC.

The J gene is TRBJ1-2, the V gene TRBV4-2; D may be TRBD1 (5 bases). V lost 0 bases and J 5 bases, leaving 10 bases between the germline ends. CDR1 and CDR2 from the germline V gene are LGHNA and YNFKEQ. This CDR3 has 14 residues. The CDR3 region is CASSQDAGVYGYTF. Written as DNA, the CDR3 is TGTGCCAGCAGCCAAGATGCGGGGGTTTATGGCTACACCTTC.

The gene calls are TRBV5-6 and TRBJ1-2; TRBD1 aligns across 8 bases. The CDR3 runs to 15 residues. Germline V gene sequence: CDR1 SGHDT, CDR2 YYEEEE. V shed 4 bases, J shed 1 base, and the junction held 6 bases outside the gene matches. DNA of the CDR3: TGTGCCAGCAGCCCGGGACAGGTTCATAACTATGGCTACACCTTC. Translated, it gives CASSPGQVHNYGYTF.

The V call is TRBV30, the J call TRBJ2-5; 10 bases map to TRBD2. This CDR3 comprises 15 residues. V was pared by 0 bases and J by 5 bases, with 6 bases of the junction left unmatched. Germline V gene lookup returns CDR1 GTSNPN and CDR2 SVGIG (reference sequence). As DNA, the CDR3 is TGTGCCTGGAGTGTACTAGCGGGGTCAACGGAGACCCAGTACTTC. Protein product: CAWSVLAGSTETQYF.

This clone was recorded a few times. The rearrangement links TRBV19 to TRBJ1-1, with D maybe TRBD1 (6 bases). V dropped 10 bases and J dropped 0 bases, with 12 bases sitting between them. CDR1 and CDR2 (germline): LNHDA, SQIVND (reference sequence). The CDR3 is made up of 13 amino acids. The CDR3 is CATRDKMNTEAFF. The CDR3 DNA reads TGTGCCACTCGGGACAAGATGAACACTGAAGCTTTCTTT.

This clone was detected once. The chain uses TRBV19 and TRBJ1-2; 9 bases match TRBD1. The germline V gene encodes CDR1 LNHDA and CDR2 SQIVND (reference sequence). The CDR3 is 14 amino acids. V shed 5 bases, J shed 3 bases, and the junction held 4 bases outside the gene matches. For the CDR3, the DNA is TGTGCCAGTAGTGGAACAGGGGGCCACTATGGCTACACCTTC. Encoded protein: CASSGTGGHYGYTF.

This clone was recorded once. DNA of the CDR3: TGTGCCTGGAGTATACGGGACTTCTGGGGGGACTATGGCTACACCTTC. Translation gives CAWSIRDFWGDYGYTF. This chain links TRBV30 with TRBJ1-2, with TRBD1 as a possible D gene (5 bases). Trimming took 2 bases from V and 3 from J, leaving 19 bases between them. This CDR3 region has 16 residues. Germline CDR1 and CDR2: GTSNPN and SVGIG (reference sequence).

The V call is TRBV2, the J call TRBJ2-3; D remains unclear. Germline V gives CDR1 SNHLY, CDR2 FYNNEI. V lost 8 bases, J lost 4 bases, and 13 bases lay in between. The CDR3 has 13 residues. The CDR3, as DNA: TGTGCCAGCGTTGACTTTAGTCCAGATACGCAGTATTTT. Protein: CASVDFSPDTQYF.